This T cell receptor (beta chain) was identified during a study of blood T cell repertoires in COVID-19. This CDR3 comprises 16 residues. V dropped 4 bases and J dropped 2; count of bases not matched to a gene: 7. In germline, CDR1 is SGHRS, CDR2 YFSETQ. Sequencing used immunoSEQ multiplex PCR; TCRdb keeps in-frame clones, though not all of them. The sample consists of 95,000 to 150,000 clones, nearly 90% of them appearing once. The clonotype was recovered from a woman aged 55-70 years with COVID-19, enrolled during active disease. The sequenced sample consisted of peripheral blood. The rearrangement links TRBV5-1 to TRBJ2-2, with TRBD1 identical over 8 bases. The CDR3: CASSRDRLTNTGELFF. DNA of the CDR3: TGCGCCAGCAGCCGGGACAGGTTAACAAACACCGGGGAGCTGTTTTTT.